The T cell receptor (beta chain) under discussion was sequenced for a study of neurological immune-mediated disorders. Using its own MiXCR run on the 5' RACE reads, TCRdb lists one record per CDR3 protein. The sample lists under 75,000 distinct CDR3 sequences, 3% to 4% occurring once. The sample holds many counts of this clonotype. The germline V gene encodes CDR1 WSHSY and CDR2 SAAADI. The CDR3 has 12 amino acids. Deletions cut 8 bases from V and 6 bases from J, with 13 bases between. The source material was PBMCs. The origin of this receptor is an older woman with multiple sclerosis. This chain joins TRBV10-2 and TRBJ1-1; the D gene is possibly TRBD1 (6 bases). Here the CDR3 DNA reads TGCGCCAGCGAACAGGGAGGGGCTGAAGCTTTCTTT. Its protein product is CASEQGGAEAFF.